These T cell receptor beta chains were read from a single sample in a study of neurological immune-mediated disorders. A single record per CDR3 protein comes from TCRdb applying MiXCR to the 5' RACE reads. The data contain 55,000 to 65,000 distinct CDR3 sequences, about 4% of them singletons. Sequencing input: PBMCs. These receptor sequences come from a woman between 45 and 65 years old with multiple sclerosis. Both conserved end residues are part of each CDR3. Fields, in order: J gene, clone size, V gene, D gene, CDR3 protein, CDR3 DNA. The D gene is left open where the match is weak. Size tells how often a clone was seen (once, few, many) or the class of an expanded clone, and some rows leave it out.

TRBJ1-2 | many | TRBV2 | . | CASSEQAGSYGYTF | TGTGCCAGCAGTGAACAGGCAGGGAGCTATGGCTACACCTTC
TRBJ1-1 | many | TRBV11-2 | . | CASSLERGTEAFF | TGTGCCAGCAGCTTAGAGAGGGGGACTGAAGCTTTCTTT
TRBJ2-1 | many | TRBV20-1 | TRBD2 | CSASPSGGEQFF | TGCAGTGCTAGCCCCAGCGGGGGTGAGCAGTTCTTC
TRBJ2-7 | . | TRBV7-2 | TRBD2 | CASRWAASGSYEQYF | TGTGCCAGCAGATGGGCCGCTAGCGGCTCCTACGAGCAGTACTTC
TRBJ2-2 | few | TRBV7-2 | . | CASSPGQPNGELFF | TGTGCCAGCAGCCCAGGGCAGCCTAACGGGGAGCTGTTTTTT
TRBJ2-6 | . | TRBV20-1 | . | CSAGAFTGANVLTF | TGCAGTGCGGGGGCGTTCACTGGGGCCAACGTCCTGACTTTC
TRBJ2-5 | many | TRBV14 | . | CASSPGVQETQYF | TGTGCCAGCAGTCCAGGGGTACAAGAGACCCAGTACTTC
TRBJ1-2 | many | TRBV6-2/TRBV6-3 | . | CASSQSGYTF | TGTGCCAGCAGCCAGAGTGGCTACACCTTC
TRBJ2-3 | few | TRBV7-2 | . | CASSLRLATDTQYF | TGTGCCAGCAGCTTAAGGCTAGCCACAGATACGCAGTATTTT
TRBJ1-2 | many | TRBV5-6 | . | CASSLRTGLYGYTF | TGTGCCAGCAGCTTGAGAACAGGGCTCTATGGCTACACCTTC
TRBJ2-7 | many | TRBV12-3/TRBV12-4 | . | CASSLATQAYEQYF | TGTGCCAGCAGTTTAGCGACCCAGGCGTACGAGCAGTACTTC
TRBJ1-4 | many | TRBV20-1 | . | CSARAPFGSNEKLFF | TGCAGTGCTAGAGCCCCATTCGGGTCTAATGAAAAACTGTTTTTT
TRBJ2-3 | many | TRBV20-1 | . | CSAPMVTEPDTQYF | TGCAGTGCCCCTATGGTAACCGAACCAGATACGCAGTATTTT
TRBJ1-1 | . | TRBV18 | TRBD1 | CASSPPGGDRAAFF | TGTGCCAGCTCACCTCCTGGGGGCGACAGGGCGGCTTTCTTT
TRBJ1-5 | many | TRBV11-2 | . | CASSSLQGLGQPQHF | TGTGCCAGCAGCTCGTTACAGGGATTGGGTCAGCCCCAGCATTTT
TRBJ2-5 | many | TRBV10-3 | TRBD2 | CAIGAGAAETQYF | TGTGCCATCGGGGCGGGAGCTGCGGAGACCCAGTACTTC
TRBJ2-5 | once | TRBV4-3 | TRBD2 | CASSLTGASGWETQYF | TGCGCCAGCAGCCTAACTGGGGCTAGCGGATGGGAGACCCAGTACTTC
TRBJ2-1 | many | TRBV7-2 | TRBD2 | CASSLGTSGRVEQFF | TGTGCCAGCAGCCTAGGGACTAGCGGGAGGGTTGAGCAGTTCTTC
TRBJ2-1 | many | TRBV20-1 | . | CSARSSGPERRSDNEQFF | TGCAGTGCTAGGAGTAGCGGACCCGAGAGGAGGAGCGACAATGAGCAGTTCTTC
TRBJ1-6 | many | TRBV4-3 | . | CASSQVGQFNSPLNF | TGCGCCAGCAGCCAAGTAGGCCAGTTTAATTCACCCCTCAACTTT
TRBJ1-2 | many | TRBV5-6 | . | CASSYAGGGYTF | TGTGCCAGCAGCTATGCGGGTGGTGGCTACACCTTC
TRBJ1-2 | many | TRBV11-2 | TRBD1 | CASSYAGGLYGYTF | TGTGCCAGCAGTTATGCAGGGGGTCTCTATGGCTACACCTTC
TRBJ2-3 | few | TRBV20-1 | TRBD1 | CSASPDREVSDTQYF | TGCAGTGCTTCACCGGACAGGGAAGTGTCAGATACGCAGTATTTT
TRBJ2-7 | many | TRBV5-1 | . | CASSLLSSYEQYF | TGCGCCAGCAGCTTGTTAAGTTCCTACGAGCAGTACTTC
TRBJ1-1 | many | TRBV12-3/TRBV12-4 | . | CASRTSQAAEAFF | TGTGCCAGCAGGACGTCACAGGCGGCTGAAGCTTTCTTT
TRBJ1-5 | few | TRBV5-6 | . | CASTRGGYSNQPQNF | TGTGCCAGCACCCGAGGTGGTTATAGCAATCAGCCCCAGAATTTT
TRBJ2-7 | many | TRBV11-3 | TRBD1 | CASSYRGQGVHEQYF | TGTGCCAGCAGCTACAGGGGACAGGGGGTCCACGAGCAGTACTTC
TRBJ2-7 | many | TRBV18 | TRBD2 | CASSPRSSGSYEQYF | TGTGCCAGCTCACCACGCTCTAGCGGGAGCTACGAGCAGTACTTC
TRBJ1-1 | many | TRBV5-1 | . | CASSLFGSNTEAFF | TGCGCCAGCAGCTTGTTCGGTTCGAACACTGAAGCTTTCTTT
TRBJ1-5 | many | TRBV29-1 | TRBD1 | CSVADRGDQPQNF | TGCAGCGTAGCTGACAGGGGAGATCAGCCCCAGAATTTT
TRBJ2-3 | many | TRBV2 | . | CASSVGQILGTQYF | TGTGCCAGCAGTGTCGGACAGATCCTGGGTACGCAGTATTTT
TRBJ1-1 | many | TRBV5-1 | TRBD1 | CASSSGQENTEAFF | TGCGCCAGCAGCTCTGGACAGGAGAACACTGAAGCTTTCTTT
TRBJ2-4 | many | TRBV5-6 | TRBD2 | CASSSPGGGSENIQYF | TGTGCCAGCAGCTCCCCAGGCGGGGGGAGTGAAAACATTCAGTACTTC
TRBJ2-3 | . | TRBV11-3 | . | CASSLARITDTQYF | TGTGCCAGCAGCTTAGCTAGGATCACAGATACGCAGTATTTT
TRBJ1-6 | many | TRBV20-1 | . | CSARGGNSPLHF | TGCAGTGCTAGAGGGGGTAATTCACCCCTCCACTTT
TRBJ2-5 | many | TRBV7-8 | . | CASRQTPGRIQETQYF | TGTGCCAGCAGACAAACCCCGGGACGGATCCAAGAGACCCAGTACTTC
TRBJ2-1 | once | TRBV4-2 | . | CASSHDMESYNEQFF | TGTGCCAGCAGCCACGACATGGAGTCCTACAATGAGCAGTTCTTC
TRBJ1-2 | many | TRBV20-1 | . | CSAGTSYGYTF | TGCAGTGCTGGGACTTCCTATGGCTACACCTTC
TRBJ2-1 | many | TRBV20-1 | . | CSVGGTRNEQFF | TGCAGTGTGGGGGGTACGCGGAATGAGCAGTTCTTC
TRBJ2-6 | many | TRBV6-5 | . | CASRLAGANVLTF | TGTGCCAGTCGACTGGCCGGGGCCAACGTCCTGACTTTC
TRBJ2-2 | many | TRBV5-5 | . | CASSLGPGRYTGELFF | TGTGCCAGCAGCTTGGGTCCAGGGAGATACACCGGGGAGCTGTTTTTT
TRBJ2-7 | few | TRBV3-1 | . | CACAGDPYEQYF | TGTGCTTGTGCAGGGGACCCCTACGAGCAGTACTTC
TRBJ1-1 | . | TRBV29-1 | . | CSVSGQYTEAFF | TGCAGCGTTTCGGGACAATACACTGAAGCTTTCTTT
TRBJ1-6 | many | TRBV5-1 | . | CASSFDTWINSPLHF | TGCGCCAGCAGCTTTGACACCTGGATTAATTCACCCCTCCACTTT
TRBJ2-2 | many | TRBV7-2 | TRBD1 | CASRSDRGTGELFF | TGTGCCAGCAGATCTGACAGGGGGACCGGGGAGCTGTTTTTT
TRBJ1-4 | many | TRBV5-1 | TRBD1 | CASSLAGQGVRANEKLFF | TGCGCCAGCAGCTTGGCAGGACAGGGGGTCCGTGCTAATGAAAAACTGTTTTTT
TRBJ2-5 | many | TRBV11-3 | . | CASSFRETQYF | TGTGCCAGCAGCTTCAGAGAGACCCAGTACTTC
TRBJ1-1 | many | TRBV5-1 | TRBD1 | CASSSRGAGGVMNTEAFF | TGCGCCAGCAGCTCGCGAGGGGCAGGGGGCGTCATGAACACTGAAGCTTTCTTT